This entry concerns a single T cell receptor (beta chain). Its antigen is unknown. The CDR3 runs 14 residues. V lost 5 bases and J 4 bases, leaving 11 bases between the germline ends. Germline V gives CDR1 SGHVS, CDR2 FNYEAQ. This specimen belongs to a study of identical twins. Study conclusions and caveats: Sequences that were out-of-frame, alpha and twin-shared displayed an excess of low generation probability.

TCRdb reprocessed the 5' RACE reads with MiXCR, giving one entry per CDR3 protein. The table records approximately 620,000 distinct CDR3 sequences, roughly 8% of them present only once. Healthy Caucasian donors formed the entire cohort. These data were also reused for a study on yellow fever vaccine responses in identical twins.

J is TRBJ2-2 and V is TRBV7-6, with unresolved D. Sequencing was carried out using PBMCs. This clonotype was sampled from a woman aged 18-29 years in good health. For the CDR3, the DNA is TGTGCCAGCAGCCAATCGGGCGGCACCGGGGAGCTGTTTTTT. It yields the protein CASSQSGGTGELFF.